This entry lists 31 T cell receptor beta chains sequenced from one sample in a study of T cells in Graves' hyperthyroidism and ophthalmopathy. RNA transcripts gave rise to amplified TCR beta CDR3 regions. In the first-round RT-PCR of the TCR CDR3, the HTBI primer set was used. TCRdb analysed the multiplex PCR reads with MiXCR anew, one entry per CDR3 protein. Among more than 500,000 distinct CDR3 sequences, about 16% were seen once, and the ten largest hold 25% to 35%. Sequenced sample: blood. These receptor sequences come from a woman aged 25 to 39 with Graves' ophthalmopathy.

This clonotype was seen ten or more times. The CDR3 DNA reads as TGTGCCAGCAGCAAACAGGCAAATGAAAAACTGTTTTTT. This sequence encodes CASSKQANEKLFF. This chain connects TRBV7-2 to TRBJ1-4, with D possibly TRBD1 on 5 matching bases. Germline lookup yields CDR1 SGHTA and CDR2 FQGNSA. V was pared by 5 bases and J by 5 bases, with 9 bases between. The CDR3 extends over 13 amino acids.

The CDR3 DNA sequence: TGCGCCAGCAGCCAAACAGGGGGTTTACATGGCTACACCTTC. Protein: CASSQTGGLHGYTF. The chain uses TRBV4-3 and TRBJ1-2; 8 bases map to TRBD1. Germline-derived CDR1 and CDR2 are LGHNA and YSLEER. This CDR3 has 14 amino acids. The J segment lost 6 bases and the V segment lost 2 bases, leaving 5 bases of the junction unmatched.

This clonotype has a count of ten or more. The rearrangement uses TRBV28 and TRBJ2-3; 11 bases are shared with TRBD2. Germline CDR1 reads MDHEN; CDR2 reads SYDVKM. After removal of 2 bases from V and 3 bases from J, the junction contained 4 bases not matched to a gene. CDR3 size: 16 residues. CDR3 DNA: TGTGCCAGCAGTTTAGGAGCTAGCGGGAGGACAGATACGCAGTATTTT. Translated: CASSLGASGRTDTQYF.

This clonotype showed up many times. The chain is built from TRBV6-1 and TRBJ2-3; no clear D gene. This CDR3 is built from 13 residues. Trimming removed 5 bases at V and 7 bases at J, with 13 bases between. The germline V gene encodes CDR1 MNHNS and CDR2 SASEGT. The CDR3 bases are TGTGCCAGCAGTCCGAAAGGGTCCCATACGCAGTATTTT. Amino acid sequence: CASSPKGSHTQYF.

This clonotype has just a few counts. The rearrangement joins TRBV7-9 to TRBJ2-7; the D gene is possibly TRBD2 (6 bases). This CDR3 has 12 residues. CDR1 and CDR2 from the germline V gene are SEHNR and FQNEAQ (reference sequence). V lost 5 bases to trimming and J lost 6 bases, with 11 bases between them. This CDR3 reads CASSKGLLEQYF. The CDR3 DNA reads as TGTGCCAGCAGCAAGGGACTCCTCGAGCAGTACTTC.

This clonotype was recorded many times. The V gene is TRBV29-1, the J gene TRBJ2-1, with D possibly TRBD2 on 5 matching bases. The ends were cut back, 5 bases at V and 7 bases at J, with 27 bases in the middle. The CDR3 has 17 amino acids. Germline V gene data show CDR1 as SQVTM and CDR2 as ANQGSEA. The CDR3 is CSVKTTGNSRSGNEQFF. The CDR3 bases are TGCAGCGTTAAAACCACTGGTAATAGCAGGTCGGGGAATGAGCAGTTCTTC.

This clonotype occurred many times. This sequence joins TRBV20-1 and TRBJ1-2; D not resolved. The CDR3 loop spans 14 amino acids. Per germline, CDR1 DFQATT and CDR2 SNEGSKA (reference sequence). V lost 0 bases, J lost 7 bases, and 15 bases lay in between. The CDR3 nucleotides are TGCAGTGCTAGAGATCCGGGGATTGGGTCTGGCTACACCTTC. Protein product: CSARDPGIGSGYTF.

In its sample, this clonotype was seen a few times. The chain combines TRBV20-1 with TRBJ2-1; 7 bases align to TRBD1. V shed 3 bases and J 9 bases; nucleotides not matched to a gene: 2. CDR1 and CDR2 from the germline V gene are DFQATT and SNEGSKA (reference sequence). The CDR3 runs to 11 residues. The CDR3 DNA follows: TGCAGTGCTAGCGACAGGGCTGAGCAGTTCTTC. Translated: CSASDRAEQFF.

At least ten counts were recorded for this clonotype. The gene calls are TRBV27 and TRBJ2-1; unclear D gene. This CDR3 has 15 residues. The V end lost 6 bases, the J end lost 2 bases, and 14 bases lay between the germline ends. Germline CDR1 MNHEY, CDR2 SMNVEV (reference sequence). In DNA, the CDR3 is TGTGCCAGCAGCCGAAGCATCGTCACCTACAATGAGCAGTTCTTC. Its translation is CASSRSIVTYNEQFF.

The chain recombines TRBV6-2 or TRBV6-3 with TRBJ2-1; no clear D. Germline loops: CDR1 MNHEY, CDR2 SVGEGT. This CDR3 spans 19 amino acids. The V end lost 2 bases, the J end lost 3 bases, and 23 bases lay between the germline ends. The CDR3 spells CASSYPPDSPPRVYNEQFF. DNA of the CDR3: TGTGCCAGCAGTTACCCTCCGGATTCCCCTCCACGAGTCTACAATGAGCAGTTCTTC.

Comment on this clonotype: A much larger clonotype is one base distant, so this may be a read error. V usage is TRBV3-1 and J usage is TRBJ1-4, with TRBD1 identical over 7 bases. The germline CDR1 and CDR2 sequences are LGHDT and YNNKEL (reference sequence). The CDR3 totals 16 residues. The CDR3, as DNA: TGTGCCAGCAGCCCAGGGACAGACCCAACTAATGAAAGACTGTTTTTT. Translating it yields CASSPGTDPTNERLFF.

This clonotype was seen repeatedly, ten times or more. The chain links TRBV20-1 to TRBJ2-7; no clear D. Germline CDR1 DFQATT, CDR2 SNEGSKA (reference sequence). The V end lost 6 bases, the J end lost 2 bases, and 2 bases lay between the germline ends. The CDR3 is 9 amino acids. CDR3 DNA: TGCAGTGCCGCCTACGAGCAGTACTTC. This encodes CSAAYEQYF.

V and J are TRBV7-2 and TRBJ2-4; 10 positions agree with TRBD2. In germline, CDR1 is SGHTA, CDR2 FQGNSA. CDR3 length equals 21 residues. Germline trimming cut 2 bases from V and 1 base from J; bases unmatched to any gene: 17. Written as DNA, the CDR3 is TGTGCCAGCAGCTTATGGCTAGCGGGAGTACGGGGTGGGTCGGCCAAAAACATTCAGTACTTC. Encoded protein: CASSLWLAGVRGGSAKNIQYF.

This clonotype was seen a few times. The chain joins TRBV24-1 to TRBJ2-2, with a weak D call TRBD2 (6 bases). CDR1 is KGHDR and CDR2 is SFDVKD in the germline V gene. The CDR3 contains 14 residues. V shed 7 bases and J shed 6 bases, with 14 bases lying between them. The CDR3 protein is CATREEGFPGELFF. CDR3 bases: TGTGCCACCAGAGAGGAGGGGTTCCCCGGGGAGCTGTTTTTT.

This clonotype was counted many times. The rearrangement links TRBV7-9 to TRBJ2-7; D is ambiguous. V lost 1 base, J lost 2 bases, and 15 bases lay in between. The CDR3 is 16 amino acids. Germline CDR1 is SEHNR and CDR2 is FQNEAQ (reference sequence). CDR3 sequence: CASSLDRQPGPYEQYF. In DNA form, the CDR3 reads TGTGCCAGCAGCTTAGATCGGCAGCCCGGCCCCTACGAGCAGTACTTC.

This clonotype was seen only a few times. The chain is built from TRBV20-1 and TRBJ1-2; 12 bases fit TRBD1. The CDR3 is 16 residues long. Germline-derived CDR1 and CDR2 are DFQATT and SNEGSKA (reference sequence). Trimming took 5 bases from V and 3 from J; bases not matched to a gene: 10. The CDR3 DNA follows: TGCAGTGCTCCGGGACAGGGGGCGTTGAGTGACTATGGCTACACCTTC. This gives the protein CSAPGQGALSDYGYTF.

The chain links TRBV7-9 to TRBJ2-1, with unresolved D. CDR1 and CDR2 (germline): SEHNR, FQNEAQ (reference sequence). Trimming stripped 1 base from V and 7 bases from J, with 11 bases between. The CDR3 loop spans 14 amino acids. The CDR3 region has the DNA TGTGCCAGCAGCTTAGGAGACTGGTGGAATGAGCAGTTCTTC. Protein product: CASSLGDWWNEQFF.

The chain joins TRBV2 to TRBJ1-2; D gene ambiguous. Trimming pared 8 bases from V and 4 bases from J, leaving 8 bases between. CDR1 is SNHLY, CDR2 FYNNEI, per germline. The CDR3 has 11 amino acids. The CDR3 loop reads CASPGFYGYTF. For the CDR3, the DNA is TGTGCCAGCCCCGGATTCTATGGCTACACCTTC. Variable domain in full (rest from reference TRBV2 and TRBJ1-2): EPEVTQTPSHQVTQMGQEVILRCVPISNHLYFYWYRQILGQKVEFLVSFYNNEISEKSEIFDDQFSVERPDGSNFTLKIRSTKLEDSAMYFCASPGFYGYTFGSGTRLTVV.

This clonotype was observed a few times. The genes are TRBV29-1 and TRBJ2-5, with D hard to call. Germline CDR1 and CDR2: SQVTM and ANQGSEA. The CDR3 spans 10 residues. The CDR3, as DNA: TGCAGTGCACTTGGGGAGACCCAGTACTTC. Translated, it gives CSALGETQYF.

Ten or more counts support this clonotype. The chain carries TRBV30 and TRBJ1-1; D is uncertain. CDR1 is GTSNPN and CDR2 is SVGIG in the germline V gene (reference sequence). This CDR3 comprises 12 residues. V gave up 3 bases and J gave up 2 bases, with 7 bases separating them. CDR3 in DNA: TGTGCCTGGAGACAGTTTAACACTGAAGCTTTCTTT. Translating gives CAWRQFNTEAFF. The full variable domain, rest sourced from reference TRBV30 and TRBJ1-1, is SQTIHQWPATLVQPVGSPLSLECTVEGTSNPNLYWYRQAAGRGLQLLFYSVGIGQISSEVPQNLSASRPQDRQFILSSKKLLLSDSGFYLCAWRQFNTEAFFGQGTRLTVV.

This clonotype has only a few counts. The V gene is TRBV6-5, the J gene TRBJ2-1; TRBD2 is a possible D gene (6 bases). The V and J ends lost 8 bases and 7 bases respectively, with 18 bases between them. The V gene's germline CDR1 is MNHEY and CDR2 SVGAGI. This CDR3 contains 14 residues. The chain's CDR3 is CASGSTSRVNEQFF. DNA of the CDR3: TGTGCCAGCGGTTCAACTAGCAGGGTGAATGAGCAGTTCTTC.

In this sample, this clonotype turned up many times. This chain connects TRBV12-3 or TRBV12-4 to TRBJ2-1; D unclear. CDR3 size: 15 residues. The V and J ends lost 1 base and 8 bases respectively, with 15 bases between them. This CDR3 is CASSLGGGSPYEQFF. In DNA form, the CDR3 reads TGTGCCAGCAGTTTAGGAGGCGGTAGCCCTTATGAGCAGTTCTTC.

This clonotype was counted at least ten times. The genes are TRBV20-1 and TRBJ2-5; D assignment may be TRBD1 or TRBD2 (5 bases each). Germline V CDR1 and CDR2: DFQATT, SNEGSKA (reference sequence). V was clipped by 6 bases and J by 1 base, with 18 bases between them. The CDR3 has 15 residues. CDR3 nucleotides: TGCAGTGCCACAGGCGCGACTAACATCCAAGAGACCCAGTACTTC. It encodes CSATGATNIQETQYF.

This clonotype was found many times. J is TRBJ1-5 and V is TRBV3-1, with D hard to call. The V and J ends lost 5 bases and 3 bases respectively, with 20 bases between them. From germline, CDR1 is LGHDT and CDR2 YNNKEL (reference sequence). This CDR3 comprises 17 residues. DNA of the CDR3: TGTGCCAGCAGCAACACGCAAAAAAAGGGTCCCAATCAGCCCCAGCATTTT. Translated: CASSNTQKKGPNQPQHF.

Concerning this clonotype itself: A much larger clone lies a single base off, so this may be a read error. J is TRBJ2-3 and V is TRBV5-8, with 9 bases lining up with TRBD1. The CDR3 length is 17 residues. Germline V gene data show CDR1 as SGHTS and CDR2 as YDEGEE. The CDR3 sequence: CTSSLAPGQGDPDTQYF. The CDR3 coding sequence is TGCACCAGCAGCTTGGCCCCGGGACAGGGTGATCCAGATACGCAGTATTTT.

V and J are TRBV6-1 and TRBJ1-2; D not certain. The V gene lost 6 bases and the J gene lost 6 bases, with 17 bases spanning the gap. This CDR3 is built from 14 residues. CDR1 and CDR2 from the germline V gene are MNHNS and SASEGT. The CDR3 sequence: CASSSLLTPDGYTF. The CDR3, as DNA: TGTGCCAGCAGCTCCCTTTTGACTCCCGATGGCTACACCTTC.

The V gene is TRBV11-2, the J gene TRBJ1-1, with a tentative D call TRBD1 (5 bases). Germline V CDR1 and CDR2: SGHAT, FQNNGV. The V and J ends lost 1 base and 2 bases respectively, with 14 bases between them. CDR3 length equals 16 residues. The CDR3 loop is CASSLVYPGANTEAFF. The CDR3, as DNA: TGTGCCAGCAGCTTAGTTTACCCCGGGGCCAACACTGAAGCTTTCTTT.

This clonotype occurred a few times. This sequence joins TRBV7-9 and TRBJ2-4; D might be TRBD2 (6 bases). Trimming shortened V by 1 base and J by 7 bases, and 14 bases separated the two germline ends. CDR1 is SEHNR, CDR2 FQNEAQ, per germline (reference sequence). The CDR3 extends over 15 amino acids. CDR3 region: CASSLDWGGGNIQYF. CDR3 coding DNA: TGTGCCAGCAGCTTAGATTGGGGAGGTGGGAACATTCAGTACTTC. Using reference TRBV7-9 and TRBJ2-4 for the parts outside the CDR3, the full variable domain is DTGVSQNPRHKITKRGQNVTFRCDPISEHNRLYWYRQTLGQGPEFLTYFQNEAQLEKSRLLSDRFSAERPKGSFSTLEIQRTEQGDSAMYLCASSLDWGGGNIQYFGAGTRLSVL.

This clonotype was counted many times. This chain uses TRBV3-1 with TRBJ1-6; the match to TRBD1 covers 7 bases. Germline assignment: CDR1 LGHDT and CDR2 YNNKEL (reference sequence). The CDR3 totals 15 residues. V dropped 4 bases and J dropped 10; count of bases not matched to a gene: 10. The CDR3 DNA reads TGTGCCAGCAGCCCCCGCTCAGGGGGAGACTCACCCCTCCACTTT. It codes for CASSPRSGGDSPLHF. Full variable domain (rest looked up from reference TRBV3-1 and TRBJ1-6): DTAVSQTPKYLVTQMGNDKSIKCEQNLGHDTMYWYKQDSKKFLKIMFSYNNKELIINETVPNRFSPKSPDKAHLNLHINSLELGDSAVYFCASSPRSGGDSPLHFGNGTRLTVT.

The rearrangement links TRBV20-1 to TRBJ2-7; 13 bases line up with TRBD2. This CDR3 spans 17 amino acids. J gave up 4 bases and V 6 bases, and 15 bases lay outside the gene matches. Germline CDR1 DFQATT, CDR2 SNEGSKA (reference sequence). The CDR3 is CSAGTSGDLLNRYEQYF. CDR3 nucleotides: TGCAGTGCCGGGACTAGCGGGGATCTTCTTAATAGATACGAGCAGTACTTC.

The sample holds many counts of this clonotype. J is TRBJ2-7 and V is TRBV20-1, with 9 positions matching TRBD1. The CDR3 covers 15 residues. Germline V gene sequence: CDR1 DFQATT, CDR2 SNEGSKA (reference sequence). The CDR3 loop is CSAPPRTGASYEQYF. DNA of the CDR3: TGCAGCGCCCCCCCCCGGACAGGGGCCAGTTACGAGCAGTACTTC.